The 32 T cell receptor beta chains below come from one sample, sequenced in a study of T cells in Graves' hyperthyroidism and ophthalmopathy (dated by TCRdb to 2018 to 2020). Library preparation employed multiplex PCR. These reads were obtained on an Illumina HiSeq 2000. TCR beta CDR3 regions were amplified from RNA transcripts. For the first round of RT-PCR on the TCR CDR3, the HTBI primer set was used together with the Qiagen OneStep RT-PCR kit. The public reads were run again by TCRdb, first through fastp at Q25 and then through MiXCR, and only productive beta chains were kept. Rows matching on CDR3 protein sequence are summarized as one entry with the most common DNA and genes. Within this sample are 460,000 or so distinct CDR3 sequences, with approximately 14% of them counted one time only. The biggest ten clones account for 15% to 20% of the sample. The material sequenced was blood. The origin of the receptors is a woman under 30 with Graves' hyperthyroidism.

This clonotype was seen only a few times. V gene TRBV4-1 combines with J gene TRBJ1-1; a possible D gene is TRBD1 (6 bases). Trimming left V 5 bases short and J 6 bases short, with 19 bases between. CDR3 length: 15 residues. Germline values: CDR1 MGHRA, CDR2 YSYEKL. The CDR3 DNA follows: TGCGCCAGCAGCAACCAGCCCCAGGGGAGGCCTGAAGCTTTCTTT. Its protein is CASSNQPQGRPEAFF.

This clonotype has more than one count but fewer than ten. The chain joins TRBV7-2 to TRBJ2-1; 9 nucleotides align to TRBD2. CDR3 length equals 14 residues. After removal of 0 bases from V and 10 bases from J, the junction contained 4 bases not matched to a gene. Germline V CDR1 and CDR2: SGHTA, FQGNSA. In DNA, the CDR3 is TGTGCCAGCAGCTTAGCGGTAGCGGGAGAGGAGCAGTTCTTC. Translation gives CASSLAVAGEEQFF.

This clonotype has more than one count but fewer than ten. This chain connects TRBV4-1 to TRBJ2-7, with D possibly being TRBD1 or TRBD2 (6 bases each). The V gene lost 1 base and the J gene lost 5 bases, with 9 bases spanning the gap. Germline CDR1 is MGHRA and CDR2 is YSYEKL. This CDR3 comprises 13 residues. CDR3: CASSQARGHEQYV. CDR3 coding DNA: TGCGCCAGCAGCCAAGCACGGGGGCACGAGCAGTACGTC.

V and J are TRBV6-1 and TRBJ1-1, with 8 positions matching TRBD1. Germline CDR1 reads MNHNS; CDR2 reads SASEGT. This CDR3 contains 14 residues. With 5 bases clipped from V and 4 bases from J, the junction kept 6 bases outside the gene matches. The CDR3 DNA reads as TGTGCCAGCAGTCCCAGGGGGCAGAGCACTGAAGCTTTCTTT. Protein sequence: CASSPRGQSTEAFF.

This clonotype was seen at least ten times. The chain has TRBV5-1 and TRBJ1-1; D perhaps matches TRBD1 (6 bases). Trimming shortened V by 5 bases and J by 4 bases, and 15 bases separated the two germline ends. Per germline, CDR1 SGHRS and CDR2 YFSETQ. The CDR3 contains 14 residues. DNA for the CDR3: TGCGCCAGCAGGGAGACAGGTGCGGGCACTGAAGCTTTCTTT. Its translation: CASRETGAGTEAFF.

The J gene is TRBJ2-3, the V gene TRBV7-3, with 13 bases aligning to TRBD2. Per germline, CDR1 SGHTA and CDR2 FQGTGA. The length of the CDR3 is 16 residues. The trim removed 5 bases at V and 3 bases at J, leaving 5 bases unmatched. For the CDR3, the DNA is TGTGCCAGCAGCGTGGGACTAGCGGGAAAGACAGATACGCAGTATTTT. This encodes CASSVGLAGKTDTQYF.

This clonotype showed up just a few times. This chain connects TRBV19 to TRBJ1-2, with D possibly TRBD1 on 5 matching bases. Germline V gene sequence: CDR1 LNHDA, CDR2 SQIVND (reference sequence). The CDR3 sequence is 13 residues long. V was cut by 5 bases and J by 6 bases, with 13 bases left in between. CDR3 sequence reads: CASSPPGRDGYTF. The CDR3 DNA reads TGTGCCAGTAGTCCCCCAGGGAGAGATGGCTACACCTTC.

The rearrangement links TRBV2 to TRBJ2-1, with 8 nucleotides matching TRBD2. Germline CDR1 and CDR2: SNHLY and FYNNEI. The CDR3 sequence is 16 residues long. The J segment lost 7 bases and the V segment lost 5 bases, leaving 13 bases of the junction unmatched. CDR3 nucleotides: TGTGCCAGCAGTCCCCCCGGGAGGGCCATGGGGAATGAGCAGTTCTTC. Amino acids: CASSPPGRAMGNEQFF.

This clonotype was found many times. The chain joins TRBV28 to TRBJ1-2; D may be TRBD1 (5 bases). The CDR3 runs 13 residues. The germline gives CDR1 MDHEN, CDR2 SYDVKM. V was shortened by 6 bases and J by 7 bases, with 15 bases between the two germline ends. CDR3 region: CASRTTAAFGYTF. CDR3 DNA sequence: TGTGCCAGCAGGACGACAGCTGCTTTTGGCTACACCTTC.

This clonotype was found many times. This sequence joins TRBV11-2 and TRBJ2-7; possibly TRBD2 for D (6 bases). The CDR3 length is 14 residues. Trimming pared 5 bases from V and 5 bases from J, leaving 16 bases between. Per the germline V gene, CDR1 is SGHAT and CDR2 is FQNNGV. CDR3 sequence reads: CASSPGGWGDEQYV. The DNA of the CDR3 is TGTGCCAGCAGCCCCGGGGGTTGGGGGGACGAGCAGTACGTC.

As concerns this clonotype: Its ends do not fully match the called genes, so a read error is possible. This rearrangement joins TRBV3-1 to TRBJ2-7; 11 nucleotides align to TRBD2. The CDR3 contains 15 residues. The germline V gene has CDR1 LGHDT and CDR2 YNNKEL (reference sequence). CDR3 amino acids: CVSSPLAGGGYEQCF. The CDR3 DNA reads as TGTGTCAGCAGCCCCCTAGCGGGAGGAGGTTACGAGCAGTGCTTC.

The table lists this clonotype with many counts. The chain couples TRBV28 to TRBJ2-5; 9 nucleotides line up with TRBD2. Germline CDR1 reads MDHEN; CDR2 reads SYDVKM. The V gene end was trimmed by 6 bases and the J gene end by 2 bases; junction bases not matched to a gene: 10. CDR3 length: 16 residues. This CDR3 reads CASRPSGAGGQETQYF. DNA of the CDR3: TGTGCCAGCAGGCCCTCGGGGGCGGGAGGGCAAGAGACCCAGTACTTC. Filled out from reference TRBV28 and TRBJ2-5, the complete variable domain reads DVKVTQSSRYLVKRTGEKVFLECVQDMDHENMFWYRQDPGLGLRLIYFSYDVKMKEKGDIPEGYSVSREKKERFSLILESASTNQTSMYLCASRPSGAGGQETQYFGPGTRLLVL.

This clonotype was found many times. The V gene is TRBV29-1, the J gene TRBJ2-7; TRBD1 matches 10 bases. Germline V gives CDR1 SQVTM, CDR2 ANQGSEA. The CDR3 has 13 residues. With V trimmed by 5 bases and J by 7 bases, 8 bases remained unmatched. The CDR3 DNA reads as TGCAGCGTTTTCGGGACAGGGGTTGGGGAGCAGTACTTC. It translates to CSVFGTGVGEQYF.

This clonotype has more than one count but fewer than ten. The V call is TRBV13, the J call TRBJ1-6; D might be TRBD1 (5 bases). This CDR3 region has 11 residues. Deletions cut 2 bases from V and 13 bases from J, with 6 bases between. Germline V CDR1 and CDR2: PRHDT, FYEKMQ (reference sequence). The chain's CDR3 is CASSLRGPLHF. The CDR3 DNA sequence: TGTGCCAGCAGCTTAAGGGGTCCCCTCCACTTT.

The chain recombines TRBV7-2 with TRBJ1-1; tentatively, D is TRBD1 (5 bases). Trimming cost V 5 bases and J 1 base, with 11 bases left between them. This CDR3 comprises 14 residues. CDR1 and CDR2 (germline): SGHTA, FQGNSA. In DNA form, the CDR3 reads TGTGCCAGCAGCCGACAGACGGGGAACACTGAAGCTTTCTTT. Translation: CASSRQTGNTEAFF.

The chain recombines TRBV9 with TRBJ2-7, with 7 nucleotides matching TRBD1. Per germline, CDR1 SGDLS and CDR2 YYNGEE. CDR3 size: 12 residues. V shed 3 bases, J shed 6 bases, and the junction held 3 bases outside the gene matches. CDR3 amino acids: CASSGQGSEQYF. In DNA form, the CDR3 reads TGTGCCAGCAGCGGACAGGGCAGCGAGCAGTACTTC.

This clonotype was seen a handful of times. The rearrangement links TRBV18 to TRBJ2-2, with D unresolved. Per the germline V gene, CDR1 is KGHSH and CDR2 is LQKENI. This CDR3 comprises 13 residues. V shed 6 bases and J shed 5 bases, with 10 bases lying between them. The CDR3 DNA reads TGTGCCAGCTCGGATTTAGCTACCGGGGAGCTGTTTTTT. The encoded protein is CASSDLATGELFF.

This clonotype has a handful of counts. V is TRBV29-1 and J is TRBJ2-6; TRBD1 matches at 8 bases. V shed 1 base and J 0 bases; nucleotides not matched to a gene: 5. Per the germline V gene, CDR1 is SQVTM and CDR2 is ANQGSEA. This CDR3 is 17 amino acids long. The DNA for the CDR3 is TGCAGCGTTGAAGGGGCAGGGGGCCTCTCTGGGGCCAACGTCCTGACTTTC. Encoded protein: CSVEGAGGLSGANVLTF.

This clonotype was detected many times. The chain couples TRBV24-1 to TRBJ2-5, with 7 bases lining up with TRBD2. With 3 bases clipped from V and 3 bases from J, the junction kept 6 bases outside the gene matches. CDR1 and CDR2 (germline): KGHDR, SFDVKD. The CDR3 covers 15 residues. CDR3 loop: CATSDGGSEEETQYF. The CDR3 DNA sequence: TGTGCCACCAGTGATGGCGGGAGCGAGGAAGAGACCCAGTACTTC.

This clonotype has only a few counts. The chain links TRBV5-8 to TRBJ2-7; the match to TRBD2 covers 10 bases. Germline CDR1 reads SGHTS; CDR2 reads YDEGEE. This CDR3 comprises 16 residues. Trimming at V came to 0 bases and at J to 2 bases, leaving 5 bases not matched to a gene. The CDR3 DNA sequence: TGTGCCAGCAGCTTGGGTGGCCTAGCGGGGGCCTACGAGCAGTACTTC. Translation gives CASSLGGLAGAYEQYF.

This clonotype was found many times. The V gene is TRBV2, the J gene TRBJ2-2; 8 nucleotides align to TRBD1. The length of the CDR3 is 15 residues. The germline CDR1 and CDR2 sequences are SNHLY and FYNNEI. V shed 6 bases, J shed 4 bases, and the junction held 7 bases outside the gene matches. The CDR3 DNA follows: TGTGCCAGCAGGCGGACAGGGTTTGGCACCGGGGAGCTGTTTTTT. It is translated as CASRRTGFGTGELFF.

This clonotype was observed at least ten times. The CDR3 DNA follows: TGTGCCAGCAGTTTATATTTAGCGGGAACTGAAGCTTTCTTT. This sequence encodes CASSLYLAGTEAFF. The chain combines TRBV27 with TRBJ1-1; D ambiguous. Germline V CDR1 and CDR2: MNHEY, SMNVEV (reference sequence). There are 14 residues in the CDR3. The ends were cut back, 1 base at V and 5 bases at J, with 11 bases in the middle.

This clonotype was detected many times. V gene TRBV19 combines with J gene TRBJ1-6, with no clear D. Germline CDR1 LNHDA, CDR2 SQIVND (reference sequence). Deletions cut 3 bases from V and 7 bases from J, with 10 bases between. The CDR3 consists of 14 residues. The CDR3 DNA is TGTGCCAGTAGTATCGGAGCAGGCAATTCACCCCTCCACTTT. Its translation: CASSIGAGNSPLHF.

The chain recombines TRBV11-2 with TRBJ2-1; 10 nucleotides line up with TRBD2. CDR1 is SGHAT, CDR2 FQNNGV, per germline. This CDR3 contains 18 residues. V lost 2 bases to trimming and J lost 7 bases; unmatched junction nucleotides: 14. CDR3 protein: CASSLRGGLAGVGNEQFF. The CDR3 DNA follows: TGTGCCAGCAGCTTAAGGGGGGGGCTAGCGGGAGTCGGGAATGAGCAGTTCTTC.

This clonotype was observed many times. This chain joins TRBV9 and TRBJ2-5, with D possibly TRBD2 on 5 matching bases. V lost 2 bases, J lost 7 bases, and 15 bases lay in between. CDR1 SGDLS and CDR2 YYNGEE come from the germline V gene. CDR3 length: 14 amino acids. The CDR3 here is CASSVREGSGTQYF. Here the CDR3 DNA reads TGTGCCAGCAGCGTTAGAGAGGGTAGTGGGACCCAGTACTTC. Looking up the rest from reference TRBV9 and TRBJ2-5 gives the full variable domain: DSGVTQTPKHLITATGQRVTLRCSPRSGDLSVYWYQQSLDQGLQFLIQYYNGEERAKGNILERFSAQQFPDLHSELNLSSLELGDSALYFCASSVREGSGTQYFGPGTRLLVL.

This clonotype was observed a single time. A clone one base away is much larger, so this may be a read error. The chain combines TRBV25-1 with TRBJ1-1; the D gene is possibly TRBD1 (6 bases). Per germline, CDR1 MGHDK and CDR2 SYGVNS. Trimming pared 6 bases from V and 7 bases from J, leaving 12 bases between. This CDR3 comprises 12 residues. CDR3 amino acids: CASSSTGCEAFF. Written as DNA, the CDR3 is TGTGCCAGCAGCAGCACAGGGTGTGAAGCTTTCTTT.

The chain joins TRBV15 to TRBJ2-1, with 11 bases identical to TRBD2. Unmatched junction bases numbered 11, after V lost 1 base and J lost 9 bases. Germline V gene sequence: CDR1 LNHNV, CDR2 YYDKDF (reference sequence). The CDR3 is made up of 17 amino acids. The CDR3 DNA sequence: TGTGCCACCAGCAGAGGACCGGCTAGCGGGAGGTTGGGTGAGCAGTTCTTC. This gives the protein CATSRGPASGRLGEQFF.

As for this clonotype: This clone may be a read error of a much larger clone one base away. DNA for the CDR3: TGTGCCAGCGGGGACACGACCTCTTCCGTCGCCGGGGAGCTGTCTTTT. This encodes CASGDTTSSVAGELSF. The chain uses TRBV2 and TRBJ2-2; D possibly corresponds to TRBD1 (6 bases). Germline assignment: CDR1 SNHLY and CDR2 FYNNEI. This CDR3 region has 16 residues.

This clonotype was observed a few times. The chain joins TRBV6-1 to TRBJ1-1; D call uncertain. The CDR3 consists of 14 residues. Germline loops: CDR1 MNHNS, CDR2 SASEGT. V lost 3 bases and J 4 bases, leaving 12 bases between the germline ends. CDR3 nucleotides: TGTGCCAGCAGTGACAGACCATACCCCACTGAAGCTTTCTTT. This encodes CASSDRPYPTEAFF.

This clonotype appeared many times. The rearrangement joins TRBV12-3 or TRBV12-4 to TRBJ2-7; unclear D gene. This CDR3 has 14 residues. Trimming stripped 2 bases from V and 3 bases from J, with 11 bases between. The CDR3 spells CASSLYVRRYEQYF. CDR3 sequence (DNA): TGTGCCAGCAGTTTATACGTGCGGCGCTACGAGCAGTACTTC.

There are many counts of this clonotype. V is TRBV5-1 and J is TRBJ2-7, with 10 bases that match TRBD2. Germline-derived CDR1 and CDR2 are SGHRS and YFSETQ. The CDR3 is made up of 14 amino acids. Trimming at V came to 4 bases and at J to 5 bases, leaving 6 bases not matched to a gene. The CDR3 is CASSLLGTSDEQYV. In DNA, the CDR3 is TGCGCCAGCAGCCTACTGGGGACTAGCGACGAGCAGTACGTC.

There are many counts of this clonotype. The CDR3, as DNA: TGTGCCAGCAGCTTAGGTAGCGGTCCATACAATGAGCAGTTCTTC. Translation gives CASSLGSGPYNEQFF. This chain uses TRBV11-1 with TRBJ2-1, with a tentative D call TRBD2 (6 bases). The CDR3 has 15 residues. The ends were cut back, 1 base at V and 4 bases at J, with 11 bases in the middle. The germline V gene encodes CDR1 SGHAT and CDR2 FQDESV (reference sequence).